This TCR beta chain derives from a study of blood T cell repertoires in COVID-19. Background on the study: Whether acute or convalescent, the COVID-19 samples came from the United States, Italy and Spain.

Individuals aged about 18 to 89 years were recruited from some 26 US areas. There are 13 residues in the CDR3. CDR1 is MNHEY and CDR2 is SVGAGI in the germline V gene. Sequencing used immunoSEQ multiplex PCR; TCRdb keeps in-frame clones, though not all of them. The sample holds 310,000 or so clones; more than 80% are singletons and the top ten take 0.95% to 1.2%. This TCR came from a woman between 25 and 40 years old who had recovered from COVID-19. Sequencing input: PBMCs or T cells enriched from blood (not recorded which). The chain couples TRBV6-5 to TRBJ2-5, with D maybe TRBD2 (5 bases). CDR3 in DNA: TGTTCCTCTCGGCCATGGAGGATTGAGACCCAGTACTTC. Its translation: CSSRPWRIETQYF.